Each of the 24 T cell receptor beta chains below was sequenced from the same sample in a study of cytomegalovirus exposure and HLA in healthy donors. The PCR used 60 Vbeta and 13 Jbeta primers. Sequencing used immunoSEQ multiplex PCR; TCRdb keeps in-frame clones, though not all of them. The sample carries approximately 190,000 clones, roughly four fifths recorded once. Sequenced: PBMCs. The receptors shown here come from a woman younger than 35 in good health and CMV-seronegative.

The chain recombines TRBV4-2 with TRBJ2-7; 7 bases line up with TRBD1. Germline V gene lookup returns CDR1 LGHNA and CDR2 YNFKEQ. CDR3 length: 14 residues. With V trimmed by 4 bases and J by 0 bases, 3 bases remained unmatched. The CDR3 DNA is TGTGCCAGCAGCCCACAGGGGAGCTCCTACGAGCAGTACTTC. This encodes CASSPQGSSYEQYF.

This CDR3 is CASSRGGVAGEETQYF. CDR3 sequence (DNA): TGTGCCAGTAGCAGGGGTGGGGTAGCGGGGGAAGAGACCCAGTACTTC. The chain recombines TRBV19 with TRBJ2-5, with 9 positions matching TRBD2. The CDR3 spans 16 residues. V shed 6 bases and J 3 bases; nucleotides not matched to a gene: 11. Germline assignment: CDR1 LNHDA and CDR2 SQIVND (reference sequence).

This clone was seen only a few times. The chain carries TRBV7-9 and TRBJ2-1; TRBD2 aligns across 8 bases. The CDR3 has 14 residues. The germline CDR1 and CDR2 sequences are SEHNR and FQNEAQ (reference sequence). The V gene end was trimmed by 4 bases and the J gene end by 8 bases; junction bases not matched to a gene: 7. CDR3: CASSSPGGADEQFF. For the CDR3, the DNA is TGTGCCAGCAGCTCCCCCGGGGGGGCAGATGAGCAGTTCTTC.

V and J are TRBV5-1 and TRBJ1-5; 7 bases map to TRBD1. The germline gives CDR1 SGHRS, CDR2 YFSETQ. After removal of 2 bases from V and 7 bases from J, the junction contained 6 bases not matched to a gene. The CDR3 runs to 14 residues. CDR3 region: CASSFGQVGQPQHF. CDR3 nucleotide sequence: TGCGCCAGCAGCTTCGGACAGGTTGGGCAGCCCCAGCATTTT.

This sequence joins TRBV19 and TRBJ1-2, with 9 bases identical to TRBD1. CDR1 and CDR2 (germline): LNHDA, SQIVND (reference sequence). Trimming took 7 bases from V and 4 from J; bases not matched to a gene: 4. The CDR3 has 13 amino acids. CDR3 loop: CASKGQGLYGYTF. CDR3 nucleotides: TGTGCCAGTAAGGGACAGGGCCTCTATGGCTACACCTTC.

The rearrangement joins TRBV28 to TRBJ1-4; TRBD1 is a possible D gene (5 bases). The CDR3 consists of 15 residues. V shed 0 bases and J shed 2 bases, with 7 bases lying between them. Germline V gene data show CDR1 as MDHEN and CDR2 as SYDVKM. CDR3 nucleotide sequence: TGTGCCAGCAGTTTATGGCAGGGTACTAATGAAAAACTGTTTTTT. It yields the protein CASSLWQGTNEKLFF. The entire variable domain, with the rest obtained from reference TRBV28 and TRBJ1-4, is as follows: DVKVTQSSRYLVKRTGEKVFLECVQDMDHENMFWYRQDPGLGLRLIYFSYDVKMKEKGDIPEGYSVSREKKERFSLILESASTNQTSMYLCASSLWQGTNEKLFFGSGTQLSVL.

The chain has TRBV11-2 and TRBJ2-2; no definite D call. The CDR3 sequence is 14 residues long. Trimming shortened V by 8 bases and J by 2 bases, and 12 bases separated the two germline ends. Germline V gene data show CDR1 as SGHAT and CDR2 as FQNNGV. The CDR3 region is CASRGGRNTGELFF. Here the CDR3 DNA reads TGTGCCAGCCGAGGTGGTAGAAACACCGGGGAGCTGTTTTTT. Based on the CDR3 plus reference TRBV11-2 and TRBJ2-2, the full variable domain is EAGVAQSPRYKIIEKRQSVAFWCNPISGHATLYWYQQILGQGPKLLIQFQNNGVVDDSQLPKDRFSAERLKGVDSTLKIQPAKLEDSAVYLCASRGGRNTGELFFGEGSRLTVL.

The chain is built from TRBV27 and TRBJ2-3, with 10 bases that match TRBD2. This CDR3 is built from 15 residues. J was trimmed by 2 bases and V by 4 bases; bases with no gene match: 3. Germline V gene lookup returns CDR1 MNHEY and CDR2 SMNVEV (reference sequence). The CDR3 loop reads CASSWSGGVTDTQYF. The CDR3 DNA reads TGTGCCAGCAGTTGGAGCGGGGGGGTCACAGATACGCAGTATTTT.

Only a few counts were recorded for this clone. The V call is TRBV6-1, the J call TRBJ2-5; TRBD2 agrees at 9 bases. The CDR3 has 15 residues. Germline values: CDR1 MNHNS, CDR2 SASEGT. V gave up 0 bases and J gave up 8 bases; unmatched junction bases: 7. The DNA of the CDR3 is TGTGCCAGCAGTGAAGCTGCGGGGGGGCCTGAAACCCAGTACTTC. It encodes CASSEAAGGPETQYF.

The sample holds a few counts of this clone. The V and J genes are TRBV4-1 and TRBJ2-7; 7 bases map to TRBD1. Germline V gene lookup returns CDR1 MGHRA and CDR2 YSYEKL. The CDR3 sequence is 12 residues long. The trim removed 10 bases at V and 0 bases at J, leaving 3 bases unmatched. CDR3: CATRDSSYEQYF. CDR3 nucleotide sequence: TGCGCCACTAGGGACAGCTCCTACGAGCAGTACTTC.

The chain is built from TRBV2 and TRBJ1-1; D gene uncertain. CDR3 length: 14 residues. The V and J ends lost 8 bases and 3 bases respectively, with 16 bases between them. Per germline, CDR1 SNHLY and CDR2 FYNNEI. The CDR3 nucleotides read TGTGCCAGCGTATTCGACGGAGGATACACTGAAGCTTTCTTT. Translated: CASVFDGGYTEAFF.

The rearrangement joins TRBV7-8 to TRBJ2-7; D possibly corresponds to TRBD2 (5 bases). The CDR3 loop spans 16 amino acids. Trimming took off 1 base at V and 3 bases at J, with 16 bases between the two ends. Per germline, CDR1 SGHVS and CDR2 FQNEAQ. CDR3 in amino acids: CASSLVLGVTDYEQYF. The DNA of the CDR3 is TGTGCCAGCAGCTTAGTTCTCGGGGTTACCGACTACGAGCAGTACTTC.

The chain joins TRBV7-3 to TRBJ2-3; D gene ambiguous. V dropped 6 bases and J dropped 4 bases, with 14 bases sitting between them. CDR3 length: 14 amino acids. The germline gives CDR1 SGHTA, CDR2 FQGTGA. The CDR3 here is CASSHPRSPDTQYF. The DNA for the CDR3 is TGTGCCAGCAGTCATCCGCGATCTCCAGATACGCAGTATTTT.

This chain uses TRBV5-6 with TRBJ2-5; 12 bases are a match to TRBD2. V shed 0 bases and J 5 bases; nucleotides not matched to a gene: 5. Germline CDR1 SGHDT, CDR2 YYEEEE. The CDR3 spans 16 residues. The CDR3 coding sequence is TGTGCCAGCAGCTTGGGACTAGCGGGAGCCTTGGAGACCCAGTACTTC. Encoded protein: CASSLGLAGALETQYF. Looking up the rest from reference TRBV5-6 and TRBJ2-5 gives the full variable domain: DAGVTQSPTHLIKTRGQQVTLRCSPKSGHDTVSWYQQALGQGPQFIFQYYEEEERQRGNFPDRFSGHQFPNYSSELNVNALLLGDSALYLCASSLGLAGALETQYFGPGTRLLVL.

This chain uses TRBV6-5 with TRBJ1-3; the match to TRBD1 covers 8 bases. J was trimmed by 4 bases and V by 6 bases; bases with no gene match: 5. Germline V gene lookup returns CDR1 MNHEY and CDR2 SVGAGI. This CDR3 region has 14 residues. In DNA form, the CDR3 reads TGTGCCAGCAGACGGACAGGGAGAGGAAACACCATATATTTT. Its protein is CASRRTGRGNTIYF.

This chain connects TRBV5-1 to TRBJ1-2, with D unresolved. CDR3 length equals 12 residues. V was trimmed by 2 bases and J by 7 bases, leaving 9 bases between them. Germline values: CDR1 SGHRS, CDR2 YFSETQ. The CDR3 is CASSFGDAGYTF. Written as DNA, the CDR3 is TGCGCCAGCAGCTTCGGAGACGCTGGCTACACCTTC.

This chain connects TRBV18 to TRBJ2-1, with TRBD2 matching 13 bases. CDR3 size: 16 residues. V was clipped by 4 bases and J by 8 bases; unmatched bases: 8. Looked up from germline, CDR1 is KGHSH and CDR2 is LQKENI. This chain's CDR3 is CASSRSLAGGEDEQFF. CDR3 nucleotides: TGTGCCAGCTCACGGTCACTAGCGGGAGGGGAGGATGAGCAGTTCTTC.

The V and J genes are TRBV29-1 and TRBJ1-1, with TRBD1 as a possible D gene (5 bases). V gave up 1 base and J gave up 5 bases, with 11 bases separating them. Per the germline V gene, CDR1 is SQVTM and CDR2 is ANQGSEA. The CDR3 has 13 amino acids. DNA for the CDR3: TGCAGCGTTGAAGGGGGCCGTACAACTGAAGCTTTCTTT. Translating it yields CSVEGGRTTEAFF.

The CDR3: CASSWGQGLFSGNTIYF. For the CDR3, the DNA is TGCGCCAGCAGCTGGGGACAGGGGCTGTTCTCTGGAAACACCATATATTTT. The V gene is TRBV5-1, the J gene TRBJ1-3, with 10 bases that match TRBD1. The CDR3 length is 17 residues. The V and J ends lost 3 bases and 0 bases, in that order; junction bases with no gene match: 6. Per germline, CDR1 SGHRS and CDR2 YFSETQ.

The chain links TRBV7-6 to TRBJ2-3, with 9 bases that match TRBD2. The germline CDR1 and CDR2 sequences are SGHVS and FNYEAQ. CDR3 length equals 16 residues. The trim removed 1 base at V and 4 bases at J, leaving 6 bases unmatched. The DNA for the CDR3 is TGTGCCAGCAGCTTAGGAGTAGCGGGAGTTGCAGATACGCAGTATTTT. Its translation: CASSLGVAGVADTQYF.

This sequence joins TRBV28 and TRBJ1-2; TRBD1 matches at 11 bases. Per germline, CDR1 MDHEN and CDR2 SYDVKM. CDR3 length: 14 residues. Trimming took 10 bases from V and 7 from J; bases not matched to a gene: 11. This CDR3 is CATRGQGAPLGYTF. The CDR3 DNA follows: TGTGCCACCCGTGGACAGGGGGCGCCCCTTGGCTACACCTTC.

The J gene is TRBJ2-7, the V gene TRBV6-5; a possible D gene is TRBD2 (5 bases). Per germline, CDR1 MNHEY and CDR2 SVGAGI. The CDR3 is 14 amino acids. V was shortened by 6 bases and J by 2 bases, with 14 bases between the two germline ends. CDR3 DNA: TGTGCCAGCAGCAGCAGGACTCCGCCCTACGAGCAGTACTTC. It codes for CASSSRTPPYEQYF.

The J gene is TRBJ2-6, the V gene TRBV28; TRBD2 matches at 7 bases. Germline V gives CDR1 MDHEN, CDR2 SYDVKM. The CDR3 is 13 amino acids. The V segment lost 10 bases and the J segment 4 bases; nucleotides outside the gene matches: 4. CDR3 amino acids: CAIAGAGANVLTF. CDR3 coding DNA: TGTGCCATAGCGGGTGCCGGGGCCAACGTCCTGACTTTC.

The chain has TRBV29-1 and TRBJ1-4; D uncertain. Germline assignment: CDR1 SQVTM and CDR2 ANQGSEA. Between the trimmed V and J ends, which lost 5 bases and 6 bases, there was a span of 10 bases. The length of the CDR3 is 12 residues. The CDR3 here is CSVRQSDEKLFF. The CDR3, as DNA: TGCAGCGTTCGCCAGAGCGATGAAAAACTGTTTTTT.